Presented here are 30 T cell receptor beta chains from one specimen sequenced in a study of T cell repertoires in cytomegalovirus infection. Their antigens remain unidentified. TCRdb re-called the reads with MiXCR, one entry per CDR3 protein. The table includes a few hundred thousand distinct CDR3 sequences, over 35% detected once. The sample in question was cultured PBMCs, obtained from culture after CMV antigen stimulation. The receptor set was obtained from a human donor in good health (CMV status not recorded). Some clones in this sample may be carry-over from other donors' samples.

The chain recombines TRBV28 with TRBJ2-7; 7 nucleotides line up with TRBD1. Germline CDR1 and CDR2: MDHEN and SYDVKM. The V segment lost 5 bases and the J segment 6 bases; nucleotides outside the gene matches: 13. This CDR3 has 15 amino acids. CDR3 in amino acids: CASSDQGQAFPEQYF. Written as DNA, the CDR3 is TGTGCCAGCAGTGACCAAGGACAGGCGTTCCCCGAGCAGTACTTC. The whole variable domain, filled in from reference TRBV28 and TRBJ2-7, reads DVKVTQSSRYLVKRTGEKVFLECVQDMDHENMFWYRQDPGLGLRLIYFSYDVKMKEKGDIPEGYSVSREKKERFSLILESASTNQTSMYLCASSDQGQAFPEQYFGPGTRLTVT.

This clonotype was observed many times. This chain connects TRBV20-1 to TRBJ2-3; 7 bases match TRBD1. The CDR3 covers 15 residues. Germline CDR1 is DFQATT and CDR2 is SNEGSKA (reference sequence). Trimming cost V 2 bases and J 2 bases; bases outside gene matches: 7. CDR3 in amino acids: CSARSAGTVTDTQYF. The CDR3 nucleotides are TGCAGTGCTAGATCAGCCGGGACAGTCACAGATACGCAGTATTTT.

The gene calls are TRBV20-1 and TRBJ2-5; D remains unclear. This CDR3 has 13 residues. V was trimmed by 2 bases and J by 5 bases, leaving 12 bases between them. Germline CDR1 DFQATT, CDR2 SNEGSKA (reference sequence). The CDR3 spells CSARLVERETQYF. Written as DNA, the CDR3 is TGCAGTGCTAGATTAGTGGAACGGGAGACCCAGTACTTC.

The chain combines TRBV5-4 with TRBJ1-6; no reliable D call. This CDR3 is 15 amino acids long. Germline assignment: CDR1 SGHNT and CDR2 YYREEE (reference sequence). V lost 0 bases and J 8 bases, leaving 12 bases between the germline ends. Here the CDR3 reads CASSLGRVGDSPLHF. CDR3 bases: TGTGCCAGCAGCTTGGGGCGGGTTGGGGATTCACCCCTCCACTTT. The full variable domain, completed using reference TRBV5-4 and TRBJ1-6, is ETGVTQSPTHLIKTRGQQVTLRCSSQSGHNTVSWYQQALGQGPQFIFQYYREEENGRGNFPPRFSGLQFPNYSSELNVNALELDDSALYLCASSLGRVGDSPLHFGNGTRLTVT.

CDR3 region: CAILDGGNTGELFF. In nucleotides, the CDR3 is TGTGCCATCCTCGACGGGGGAAACACCGGGGAGCTGTTTTTT. The genes are TRBV10-3 and TRBJ2-2; D is possibly TRBD2 (6 bases). Germline values: CDR1 ENHRY, CDR2 SYGVKD. Trimming shortened V by 8 bases and J by 2 bases, and 12 bases separated the two germline ends. The CDR3 sequence is 14 residues long.

There are a few counts of this clonotype. The chain couples TRBV11-2 to TRBJ1-1, with a weak D call TRBD1 (6 bases). The germline V gene encodes CDR1 SGHAT and CDR2 FQNNGV. Trimming stripped 4 bases from V and 11 bases from J, with 23 bases between. This CDR3 has 15 residues. The CDR3 coding sequence is TGTGCCAGCAGCTCCATTAGAAGGGGGGGGAAAAGTGCTTTCTTT. Encoded protein: CASSSIRRGGKSAFF.

The CDR3: CASSRTSGGAIDTGELFF. As DNA, the CDR3 is TGTGCCAGCAGCCGGACTAGCGGGGGGGCCATAGACACCGGGGAGCTGTTTTTT. J is TRBJ2-2 and V is TRBV12-3 or TRBV12-4; 15 nucleotides line up with TRBD2. V lost 6 bases and J lost 3; bases outside the gene matches: 8. The CDR3 runs 18 residues.

The chain carries TRBV6-2 or TRBV6-3 and TRBJ2-1, with 11 bases matching TRBD2. The CDR3 totals 16 residues. Germline CDR1 is MNHEY and CDR2 is SVGEGT. V shed 2 bases, J shed 4 bases, and the junction held 4 bases outside the gene matches. The CDR3 sequence is CASSYGLAGGYNEQFF. For the CDR3, the DNA is TGTGCCAGCAGTTACGGGCTAGCGGGAGGATACAATGAGCAGTTCTTC.

This clonotype appeared a few times. J is TRBJ2-3 and V is TRBV10-3, with TRBD2 as a possible D gene (6 bases). CDR1 ENHRY and CDR2 SYGVKD come from the germline V gene. V lost 4 bases and J lost 2, with 13 bases in between. The CDR3 is 15 amino acids. The CDR3 protein is CAISAGTPNTDTQYF. CDR3 nucleotide sequence: TGTGCCATCAGTGCGGGGACTCCCAACACAGATACGCAGTATTTT.

For the CDR3, the DNA is TGTGCCAGCAGGGACATAGAAACAGGGGAAGAGACCCAGTACTTC. Its protein is CASRDIETGEETQYF. The rearrangement uses TRBV2 and TRBJ2-5, with 7 bases fitting TRBD1. The CDR3 extends over 15 amino acids. Trimming removed 6 bases from V and 3 bases from J; junction bases left unmatched: 10. Germline CDR1 is SNHLY and CDR2 is FYNNEI.

This chain uses TRBV3-1 with TRBJ1-3; D is uncertain. V lost 7 bases and J lost 4, with 14 bases in between. The CDR3 is 14 amino acids. The germline V gene has CDR1 LGHDT and CDR2 YNNKEL (reference sequence). The CDR3 loop reads CASTPGTKGNTIYF. CDR3 bases: TGTGCCAGCACGCCAGGTACTAAGGGAAACACCATATATTTT. The full variable domain, its missing parts supplied by reference TRBV3-1 and TRBJ1-3, is DTAVSQTPKYLVTQMGNDKSIKCEQNLGHDTMYWYKQDSKKFLKIMFSYNNKELIINETVPNRFSPKSPDKAHLNLHINSLELGDSAVYFCASTPGTKGNTIYFGEGSWLTVV.

This chain joins TRBV10-3 and TRBJ2-2; TRBD1 agrees at 7 bases. Per the germline V gene, CDR1 is ENHRY and CDR2 is SYGVKD. The CDR3 consists of 15 residues. J was trimmed by 1 base and V by 5 bases; bases with no gene match: 4. In DNA, the CDR3 is TGTGCCATCAGTTCCGGGACAGTGAACACCGGGGAGCTGTTTTTT. Protein product: CAISSGTVNTGELFF.

This clonotype was seen a few times. The CDR3 spells CASSLVASGGGSIDTEAFF. The CDR3 region has the DNA TGTGCCAGCAGCTTAGTTGCGTCAGGGGGGGGATCAATCGACACTGAAGCTTTCTTT. The chain couples TRBV7-6 to TRBJ1-1, with TRBD1 matching over 7 bases. V dropped 1 base and J dropped 3; count of bases not matched to a gene: 17. The CDR3 runs 19 residues. Germline loops: CDR1 SGHVS, CDR2 FNYEAQ.

The rearrangement links TRBV11-2 to TRBJ2-7, with 7 bases that match TRBD2. This CDR3 comprises 14 residues. The ends lost 3 bases at V and 2 bases at J; junction bases unmatched: 4. The germline V gene has CDR1 SGHAT and CDR2 FQNNGV. The CDR3 coding sequence is TGTGCCAGCAGCTTGTGGCGGGGGACCTACGAGCAGTACTTC. Protein: CASSLWRGTYEQYF.

This clonotype came up a few times. J is TRBJ2-1 and V is TRBV7-6; TRBD1 or TRBD2 may be the D gene (5 bases each). The CDR3 contains 15 residues. Germline V gene data show CDR1 as SGHVS and CDR2 as FNYEAQ. Trimming pared 1 base from V and 6 bases from J, leaving 13 bases between. The CDR3 sequence is CASSLGGEGSNEQFF. The DNA for the CDR3 is TGTGCCAGCAGCTTAGGGGGAGAGGGGAGCAATGAGCAGTTCTTC.

A few counts support this clonotype. V is TRBV7-2 and J is TRBJ2-7; 7 positions agree with TRBD2. The CDR3 length is 15 residues. The J segment lost 5 bases and the V segment lost 5 bases, leaving 12 bases of the junction unmatched. CDR1 and CDR2 from the germline V gene are SGHTA and FQGNSA. CDR3 region: CASSHLGGGPDEQYF. In nucleotides, the CDR3 is TGTGCCAGCAGCCACTTGGGGGGAGGGCCAGACGAGCAGTACTTC.

This clonotype has just a few counts. The chain uses TRBV7-2 and TRBJ2-3, with TRBD2 identical over 13 bases. Germline CDR1 SGHTA, CDR2 FQGNSA. J was trimmed by 10 bases and V by 5 bases; bases with no gene match: 6. There are 14 residues in the CDR3. Here the CDR3 DNA reads TGTGCCAGCAGCGCCCGACTAGCGGGAGGTGCGCAGTATTTT. Amino acid sequence: CASSARLAGGAQYF.

This clonotype has more than one count but fewer than ten. The V call is TRBV7-6, the J call TRBJ2-3, with D perhaps TRBD1 (6 bases). Trimming pared 7 bases from V and 1 base from J, leaving 21 bases between. Germline V gene sequence: CDR1 SGHVS, CDR2 FNYEAQ. The CDR3 sequence is 17 residues long. The CDR3, as DNA: TGTGCCAGCACCCGAGGAGTCTACAGGGATGGCACAGATACGCAGTATTTT. Its protein is CASTRGVYRDGTDTQYF.

V and J are TRBV7-2 and TRBJ2-7, with D maybe TRBD2 (5 bases). The CDR3 loop spans 13 amino acids. The germline V gene has CDR1 SGHTA and CDR2 FQGNSA. V was shortened by 5 bases and J by 2 bases, with 10 bases between the two germline ends. The CDR3 spells CASSEVRAYEQYF. The CDR3 region has the DNA TGTGCCAGCAGCGAGGTGCGGGCCTACGAGCAGTACTTC.

This clonotype was seen a handful of times. The chain couples TRBV12-3 or TRBV12-4 to TRBJ1-3, with D perhaps TRBD1 (5 bases). The CDR3 length is 14 residues. V lost 5 bases to trimming and J lost 0 bases, with 8 bases between them. As DNA, the CDR3 is TGTGCCAGCAGTGACAGACCCTCTGGAAACACCATATATTTT. Its translation is CASSDRPSGNTIYF.

V gene TRBV19 combines with J gene TRBJ2-7, with 7 bases fitting TRBD1. The CDR3 runs 13 residues. V was pared by 5 bases and J by 4 bases, with 5 bases of the junction left unmatched. Per germline, CDR1 LNHDA and CDR2 SQIVND (reference sequence). DNA for the CDR3: TGTGCCAGTAGTGCAGGGGGAGAATACGAGCAGTACTTC. This codes for CASSAGGEYEQYF.

V is TRBV4-1 and J is TRBJ1-2, with unresolved D. CDR1 and CDR2 from the germline V gene are MGHRA and YSYEKL. The CDR3 sequence is 14 residues long. Trimming cost V 0 bases and J 2 bases, with 7 bases left between them. CDR3 sequence reads: CASSQEGRNYGYTF. The CDR3 DNA is TGCGCCAGCAGCCAAGAAGGCAGGAACTATGGCTACACCTTC.

This sequence joins TRBV6-5 and TRBJ2-4; 7 bases match TRBD1. CDR1 is MNHEY, CDR2 SVGAGI, per germline. V gave up 7 bases and J gave up 8 bases; unmatched junction bases: 2. The CDR3 spans 11 residues. CDR3 region: CASKTGDIQYF. The DNA of the CDR3 is TGTGCCAGCAAAACAGGGGACATTCAGTACTTC.

This clonotype was seen only a few times. This rearrangement joins TRBV19 to TRBJ2-3; no clear D. Germline V gene lookup returns CDR1 LNHDA and CDR2 SQIVND (reference sequence). The CDR3 consists of 11 residues. The V end lost 2 bases, the J end lost 6 bases, and 3 bases lay between the germline ends. CDR3 nucleotides: TGTGCCAGTAGTATACGTGATACGCAGTATTTT. Translation: CASSIRDTQYF.

This clonotype was seen more than once but under ten times. The chain is built from TRBV7-9 and TRBJ2-7; D possibly corresponds to TRBD1 (6 bases). The V gene's germline CDR1 is SEHNR and CDR2 FQNEAQ (reference sequence). The V and J ends lost 4 bases and 0 bases respectively, with 19 bases between them. The CDR3 covers 17 residues. CDR3 region: CASSSYSGTRISYEQYF. DNA for the CDR3: TGTGCCAGCAGCTCTTACTCCGGGACACGAATCTCCTACGAGCAGTACTTC. Full variable domain (outside the CDR3, taken from reference TRBV7-9 and TRBJ2-7): DTGVSQNPRHKITKRGQNVTFRCDPISEHNRLYWYRQTLGQGPEFLTYFQNEAQLEKSRLLSDRFSAERPKGSFSTLEIQRTEQGDSAMYLCASSSYSGTRISYEQYFGPGTRLTVT.

The chain carries TRBV19 and TRBJ2-1; D unclear. V shed 10 bases and J shed 4 bases, with 11 bases lying between them. The germline CDR1 and CDR2 sequences are LNHDA and SQIVND (reference sequence). This CDR3 comprises 12 residues. CDR3 sequence: CATKTPYNEQFF. The DNA for the CDR3 is TGTGCCACCAAGACACCTTACAATGAGCAGTTCTTC.

The table lists this clonotype with a few counts. V and J are TRBV7-9 and TRBJ1-1; 7 nucleotides match TRBD1. With V trimmed by 6 bases and J by 4 bases, 11 bases remained unmatched. The CDR3 spans 15 residues. Germline assignment: CDR1 SEHNR and CDR2 FQNEAQ (reference sequence). The CDR3 spells CASSPRGTGATEAFF. The CDR3 DNA reads as TGTGCCAGCAGTCCGAGAGGCACAGGGGCCACTGAAGCTTTCTTT. The entire variable domain, with the rest obtained from reference TRBV7-9 and TRBJ1-1, is as follows: DTGVSQNPRHKITKRGQNVTFRCDPISEHNRLYWYRQTLGQGPEFLTYFQNEAQLEKSRLLSDRFSAERPKGSFSTLEIQRTEQGDSAMYLCASSPRGTGATEAFFGQGTRLTVV.

This clonotype has ten or more counts. The genes are TRBV12-3 or TRBV12-4 and TRBJ2-2; the D gene is possibly TRBD2 (5 bases). The CDR3 is 14 amino acids. V gave up 5 bases and J gave up 0 bases, with 7 bases separating them. CDR3 loop: CASSPGTNTGELFF. For the CDR3, the DNA is TGTGCCAGCAGTCCCGGGACGAACACCGGGGAGCTGTTTTTT.

The V call is TRBV12-3 or TRBV12-4, the J call TRBJ1-5, with 11 positions matching TRBD1. The CDR3 is made up of 16 amino acids. The V gene end was trimmed by 8 bases and the J gene end by 5 bases; junction bases not matched to a gene: 11. CDR3 residues: CASQKFRDRGYQPQHF. The CDR3 DNA follows: TGTGCCAGCCAAAAATTCCGGGACAGGGGGTATCAGCCCCAGCATTTT.

The chain carries TRBV20-1 and TRBJ1-1, with D perhaps TRBD1 (5 bases). Trimming removed 3 bases at V and 5 bases at J, with 16 bases between. The CDR3 covers 14 residues. Looked up from germline, CDR1 is DFQATT and CDR2 is SNEGSKA (reference sequence). The CDR3 DNA follows: TGCAGTGCTAGTCGGCAGGGAATAGGAACTGAAGCTTTCTTT. Its translation is CSASRQGIGTEAFF.